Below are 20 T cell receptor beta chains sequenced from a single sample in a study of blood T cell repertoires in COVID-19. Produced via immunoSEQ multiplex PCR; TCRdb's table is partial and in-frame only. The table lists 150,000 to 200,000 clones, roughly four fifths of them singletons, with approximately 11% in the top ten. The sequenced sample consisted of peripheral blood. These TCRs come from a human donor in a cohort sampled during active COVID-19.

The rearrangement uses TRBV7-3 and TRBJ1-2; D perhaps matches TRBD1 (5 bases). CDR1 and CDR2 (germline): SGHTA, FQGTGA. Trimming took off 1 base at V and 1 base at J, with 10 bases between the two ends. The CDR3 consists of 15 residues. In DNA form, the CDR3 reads TGTGCCAGCAGCTTAATGGGAGGGGATAACTATGGCTACACCTTC. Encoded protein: CASSLMGGDNYGYTF.

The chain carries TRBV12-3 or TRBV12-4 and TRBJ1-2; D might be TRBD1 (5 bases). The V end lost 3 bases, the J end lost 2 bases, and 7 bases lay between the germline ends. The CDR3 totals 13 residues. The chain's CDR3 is CASSLQGNYGYTF. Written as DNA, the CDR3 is TGTGCCAGCAGTTTGCAGGGCAACTATGGCTACACCTTC.

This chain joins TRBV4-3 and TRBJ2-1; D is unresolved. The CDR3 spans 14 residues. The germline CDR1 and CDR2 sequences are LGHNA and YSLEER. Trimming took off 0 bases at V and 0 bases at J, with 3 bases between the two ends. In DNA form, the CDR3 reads TGCGCCAGCAGCCAAGAGGCCTCCTACAATGAGCAGTTCTTC. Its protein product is CASSQEASYNEQFF.

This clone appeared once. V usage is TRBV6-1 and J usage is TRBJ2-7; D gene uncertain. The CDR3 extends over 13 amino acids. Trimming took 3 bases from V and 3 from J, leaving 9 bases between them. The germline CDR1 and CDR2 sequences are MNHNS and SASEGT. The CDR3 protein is CASSDVGGYEQYF. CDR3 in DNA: TGTGCCAGCAGTGATGTCGGCGGCTACGAGCAGTACTTC.

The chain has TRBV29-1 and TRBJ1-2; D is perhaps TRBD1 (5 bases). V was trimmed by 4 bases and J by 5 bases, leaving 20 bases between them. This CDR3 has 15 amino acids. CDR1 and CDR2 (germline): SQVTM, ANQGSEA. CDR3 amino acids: CSVGRDGGNLYGYTF. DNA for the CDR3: TGCAGCGTTGGCCGGGACGGGGGGAACCTTTATGGCTACACCTTC.

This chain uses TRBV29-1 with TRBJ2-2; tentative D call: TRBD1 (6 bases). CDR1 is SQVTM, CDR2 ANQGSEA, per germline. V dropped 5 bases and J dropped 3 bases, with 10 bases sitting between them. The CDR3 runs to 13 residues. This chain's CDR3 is CSVTGSDTGELFF. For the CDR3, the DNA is TGCAGCGTTACAGGGAGTGACACCGGGGAGCTGTTTTTT.

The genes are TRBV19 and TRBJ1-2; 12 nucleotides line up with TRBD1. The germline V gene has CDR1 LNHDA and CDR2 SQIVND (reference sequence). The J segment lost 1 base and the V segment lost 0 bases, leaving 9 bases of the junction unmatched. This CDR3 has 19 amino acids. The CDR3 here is CASSIDFAGTGGRNYGYTF. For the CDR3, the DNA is TGTGCCAGTAGTATAGACTTCGCCGGGACAGGGGGCCGTAACTATGGCTACACCTTC.

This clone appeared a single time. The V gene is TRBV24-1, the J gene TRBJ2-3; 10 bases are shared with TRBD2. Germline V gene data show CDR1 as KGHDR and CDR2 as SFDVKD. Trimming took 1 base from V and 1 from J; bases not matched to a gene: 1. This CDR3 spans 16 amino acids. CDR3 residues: CATSDFGTSGTDTQYF. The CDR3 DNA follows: TGTGCCACCAGTGATTTCGGGACTAGCGGCACAGATACGCAGTATTTT.

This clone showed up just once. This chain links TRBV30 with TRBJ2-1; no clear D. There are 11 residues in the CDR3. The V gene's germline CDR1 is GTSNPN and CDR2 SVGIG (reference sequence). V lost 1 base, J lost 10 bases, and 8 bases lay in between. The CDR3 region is CAWSGGREQFF. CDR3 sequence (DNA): TGTGCCTGGAGTGGAGGTCGGGAGCAGTTCTTC.

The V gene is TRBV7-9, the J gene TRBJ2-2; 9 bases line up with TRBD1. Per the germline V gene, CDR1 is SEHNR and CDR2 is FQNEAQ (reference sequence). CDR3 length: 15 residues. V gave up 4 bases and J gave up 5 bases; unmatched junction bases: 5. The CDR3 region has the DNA TGTGCCAGCAGCTCACCCGGGACAGGGACCGGGGAGCTGTTTTTT. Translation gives CASSSPGTGTGELFF.

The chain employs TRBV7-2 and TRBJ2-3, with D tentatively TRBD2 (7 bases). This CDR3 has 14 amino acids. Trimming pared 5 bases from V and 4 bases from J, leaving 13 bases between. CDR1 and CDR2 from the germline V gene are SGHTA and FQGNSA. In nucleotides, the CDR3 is TGTGCCAGCAGCGGCTCGGGGGGCCCAGATACGCAGTATTTT. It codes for CASSGSGGPDTQYF.

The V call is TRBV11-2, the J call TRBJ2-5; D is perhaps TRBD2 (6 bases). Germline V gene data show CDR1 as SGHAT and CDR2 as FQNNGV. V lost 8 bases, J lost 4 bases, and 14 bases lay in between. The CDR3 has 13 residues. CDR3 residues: CASRLTSAETQYF. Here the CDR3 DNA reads TGTGCCAGCCGATTGACTAGTGCAGAGACCCAGTACTTC.

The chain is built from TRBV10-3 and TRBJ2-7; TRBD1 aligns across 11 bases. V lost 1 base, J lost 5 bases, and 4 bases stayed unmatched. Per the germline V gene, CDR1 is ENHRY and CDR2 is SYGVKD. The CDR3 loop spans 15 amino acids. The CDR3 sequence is CAISEFRDRGNEQYF. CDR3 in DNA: TGTGCCATCAGTGAGTTCCGGGACAGGGGGAACGAGCAGTACTTC.

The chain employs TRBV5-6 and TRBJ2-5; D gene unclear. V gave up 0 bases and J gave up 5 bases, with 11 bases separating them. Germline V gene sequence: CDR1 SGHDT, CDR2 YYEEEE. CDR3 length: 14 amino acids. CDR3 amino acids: CASSLAHLPETQYF. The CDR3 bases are TGTGCCAGCAGCTTGGCACACCTCCCGGAGACCCAGTACTTC.

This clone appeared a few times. The CDR3 DNA reads as TGTGCCTCAAGGAGGACTAATAGCAATCAGCCCCAGCATTTT. Its protein is CASRRTNSNQPQHF. The chain is built from TRBV19 and TRBJ1-5; D gene ambiguous. CDR1 and CDR2 (germline): LNHDA, SQIVND (reference sequence). The ends were cut back, 11 bases at V and 0 bases at J, with 14 bases in the middle. This CDR3 region has 14 residues.

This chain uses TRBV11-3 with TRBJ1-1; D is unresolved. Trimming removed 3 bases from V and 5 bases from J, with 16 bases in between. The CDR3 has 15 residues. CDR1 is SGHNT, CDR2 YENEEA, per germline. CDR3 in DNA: TGTGCCAGCAGCTTGGGGAATTCGAGAGGGACTGAAGCTTTCTTT. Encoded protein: CASSLGNSRGTEAFF.

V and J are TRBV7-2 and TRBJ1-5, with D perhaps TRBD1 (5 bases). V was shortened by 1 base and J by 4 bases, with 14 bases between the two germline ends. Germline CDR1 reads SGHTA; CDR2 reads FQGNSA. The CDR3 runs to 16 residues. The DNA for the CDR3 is TGTGCCAGCAGCTTAGGGGGCAGGGTGTGGAATCAGCCCCAGCATTTT. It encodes CASSLGGRVWNQPQHF.

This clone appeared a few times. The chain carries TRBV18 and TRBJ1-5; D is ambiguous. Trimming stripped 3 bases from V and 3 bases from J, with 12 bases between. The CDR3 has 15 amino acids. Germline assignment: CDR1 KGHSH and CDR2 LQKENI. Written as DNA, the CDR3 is TGTGCCAGCTCACCGGGAGCGCTCGTCAATCAGCCCCAGCATTTT. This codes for CASSPGALVNQPQHF. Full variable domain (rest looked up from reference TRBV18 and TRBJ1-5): NAGVMQNPRHLVRRRGQEARLRCSPMKGHSHVYWYRQLPEEGLKFMVYLQKENIIDESGMPKERFSAEFPKEGPSILRIQQVVRGDSAAYFCASSPGALVNQPQHFGDGTRLSIL.

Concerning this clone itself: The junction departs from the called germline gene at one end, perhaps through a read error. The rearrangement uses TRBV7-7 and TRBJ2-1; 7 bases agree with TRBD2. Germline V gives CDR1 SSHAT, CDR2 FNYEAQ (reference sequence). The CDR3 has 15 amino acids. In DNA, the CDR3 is TGTGCTAGCAGCGCCAAGCGGGGAAGTTACAATGAGCAGTTCTTC. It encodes CASSAKRGSYNEQFF.

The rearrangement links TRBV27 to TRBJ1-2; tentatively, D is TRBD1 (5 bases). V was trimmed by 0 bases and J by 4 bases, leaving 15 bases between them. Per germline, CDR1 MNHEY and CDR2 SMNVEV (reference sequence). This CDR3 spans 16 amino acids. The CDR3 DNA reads TGTGCCAGCAGTTTATCCCCACAGGTATCTGCCTATGGCTACACCTTC. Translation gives CASSLSPQVSAYGYTF.